The clone carrying this T cell receptor (beta chain) showed up just once. TCRdb's table, derived via immunoSEQ multiplex PCR, lists solely in-frame clones and lacks some. The sample yields approximately 100,000 clones, 94% seen once. The source of the sample is a study of T cell changes during pregnancy in multiple sclerosis. The specimen comprised peripheral blood, sampled before pregnancy. The source of this sequence is a female donor with multiple sclerosis, enrolled in a pregnancy study.

The CDR3 DNA reads TGCGCCAGCAGCCAAGGACTAGCGGCCCGGGGGTTCTTC. It specifies CASSQGLAARGFF. The V and J genes are TRBV4-1 and TRBJ2-1, with 9 bases aligning to TRBD2. CDR1 is MGHRA, CDR2 YSYEKL, per germline. This CDR3 is built from 13 residues. V lost 1 base, J lost 15 bases, and 7 bases stayed unmatched.